Below, 7 T cell receptor beta chains from the same sample are listed, as sequenced in a study of T cells in Graves' hyperthyroidism and ophthalmopathy. Researchers took RNA transcripts and amplified the TCR beta CDR3 regions from them. The HTBI set primed first-round TCR CDR3 RT-PCR. TCRdb independently ran MiXCR on the multiplex PCR reads; one entry per CDR3 protein. The sample holds roughly 500,000 distinct CDR3 sequences; around 42% are singletons and the top ten take roughly 19%. Sequencing was performed on peripheral blood or thyroid tissue (not recorded which). All receptors derive from an adult woman with Graves' disease, either hyperthyroidism or ophthalmopathy (not recorded which).

This clonotype was detected many times. The chain recombines TRBV11-2 with TRBJ2-7; D may be TRBD1 or TRBD2 (5 bases each). The CDR3 is 14 amino acids. Germline CDR1 and CDR2: SGHAT and FQNNGV. Trimming took 3 bases from V and 2 from J, leaving 11 bases between them. The CDR3 nucleotides read TGTGCCAGCAGCTTGGGGGTCGGAACCTACGAGCAGTACTTC. Translation: CASSLGVGTYEQYF.

J is TRBJ1-5 and V is TRBV15; 9 positions match TRBD1. The CDR3 runs 14 residues. J gave up 11 bases and V 5 bases, and 10 bases lay outside the gene matches. Per germline, CDR1 LNHNV and CDR2 YYDKDF (reference sequence). CDR3: CATSSRDREETQHF. CDR3 sequence (DNA): TGTGCCACCAGCTCCCGGGACAGGGAAGAGACCCAGCATTTT.

This clonotype was seen many times. The chain couples TRBV6-5 to TRBJ1-4, with a tentative D call TRBD1 (6 bases). Trimming shortened V by 0 bases and J by 5 bases, and 10 bases separated the two germline ends. The CDR3 sequence is 15 residues long. Germline lookup yields CDR1 MNHEY and CDR2 SVGAGI. CDR3 DNA sequence: TGTGCCAGCAGTTACTCGGGGGGGCTGAATGAAAAACTGTTTTTT. Amino acid sequence: CASSYSGGLNEKLFF.

Points on this clonotype: A much larger clone lies one base from this, so it may be a read error. The chain recombines TRBV12-3 or TRBV12-4 with TRBJ2-2; TRBD2 aligns across 11 bases. The CDR3 is 17 amino acids. V was clipped by 0 bases and J by 4 bases; unmatched bases: 4. CDR3 region: CASSLARLAGCTGELFF. The DNA of the CDR3 is TGTGCCAGCAGTTTAGCACGACTAGCGGGATGCACCGGGGAGCTGTTTTTT.

This chain connects TRBV24-1 to TRBJ2-5, with 9 bases lining up with TRBD1. J gave up 3 bases and V 3 bases, and 1 base lay outside the gene matches. The CDR3 runs to 14 residues. Germline V gene data show CDR1 as KGHDR and CDR2 as SFDVKD. CDR3 amino acids: CATSDRDREETQYF. The CDR3 DNA reads as TGTGCCACCAGTGATCGGGACAGGGAAGAGACCCAGTACTTC.

This clonotype was observed at least ten times. The chain has TRBV6-5 and TRBJ2-7, with D tentatively TRBD1 or TRBD2 (5 bases each). V shed 7 bases and J shed 3 bases, with 19 bases lying between them. Per the germline V gene, CDR1 is MNHEY and CDR2 is SVGAGI. This CDR3 has 15 residues. CDR3: CASTRGTARHYEQYF. The CDR3, as DNA: TGTGCCAGCACTCGAGGGACCGCGCGGCACTACGAGCAGTACTTC.

The rearrangement joins TRBV5-1 to TRBJ1-4; TRBD1 matches at 7 bases. The germline V gene encodes CDR1 SGHRS and CDR2 YFSETQ. Unmatched junction bases numbered 5, after V lost 0 bases and J lost 6 bases. This CDR3 region has 15 residues. The CDR3: CASSLDDRVYEKLFF. CDR3 DNA sequence: TGCGCCAGCAGCTTGGACGACAGGGTTTATGAAAAACTGTTTTTT.